Below are 4 T cell receptor beta chains sequenced from a single sample in a study of molecular identifiers for immune sequencing clone quantification. TCRdb independently ran MiXCR on the PCR reads; one entry per CDR3 protein. The sample yields about 640,000 distinct CDR3 sequences, 15% to 20% seen once. Material: naive CD8+ T cells from blood, with Jurkat cell RNA spiked in. Subset given: FACS-sorted CD8+CD4-CCR7+CD45RA+ naive T cells. These receptors were taken from a human donor in good health. Some libraries in this study had Jurkat cell RNA spiked in.

This clonotype turned up a few times. The chain couples TRBV20-1 to TRBJ2-1; possibly TRBD2 for D (6 bases). CDR3 length equals 15 residues. Trimming cost V 4 bases and J 5 bases, with 18 bases left between them. CDR1 is DFQATT, CDR2 SNEGSKA, per germline (reference sequence). The CDR3 DNA reads TGCAGTGCTATACCGGGACTCCTAAACAACAATGAGCAGTTCTTC. This codes for CSAIPGLLNNNEQFF.

This clonotype was observed many times. J is TRBJ1-1 and V is TRBV5-1; 7 nucleotides agree with TRBD1. V was clipped by 2 bases and J by 3 bases; unmatched bases: 1. The CDR3 contains 13 residues. CDR1 is SGHRS and CDR2 is YFSETQ in the germline V gene. The CDR3 sequence is CASSFTGDTEAFF. CDR3 in DNA: TGCGCCAGCAGCTTTACAGGGGACACTGAAGCTTTCTTT.

This clonotype has a count of ten or more. V usage is TRBV24-1 and J usage is TRBJ2-7; TRBD1 might be the D (5 bases). Germline V CDR1 and CDR2: KGHDR, SFDVKD. The CDR3 contains 11 residues. V gave up 3 bases and J gave up 12 bases, with 11 bases separating them. The CDR3 is CATSDGARLYF. CDR3 bases: TGTGCCACCAGTGATGGGGCCCGGCTGTACTTC.

This clonotype occurred a few times. This chain uses TRBV12-3 or TRBV12-4 with TRBJ2-2; D gene ambiguous. Trimming left V 7 bases short and J 2 bases short, with 20 bases between. The CDR3 is 17 residues long. CDR3 protein: CASTWMHVGPNTGELFF. In nucleotides, the CDR3 is TGTGCCAGCACTTGGATGCATGTGGGCCCAAACACCGGGGAGCTGTTTTTT.